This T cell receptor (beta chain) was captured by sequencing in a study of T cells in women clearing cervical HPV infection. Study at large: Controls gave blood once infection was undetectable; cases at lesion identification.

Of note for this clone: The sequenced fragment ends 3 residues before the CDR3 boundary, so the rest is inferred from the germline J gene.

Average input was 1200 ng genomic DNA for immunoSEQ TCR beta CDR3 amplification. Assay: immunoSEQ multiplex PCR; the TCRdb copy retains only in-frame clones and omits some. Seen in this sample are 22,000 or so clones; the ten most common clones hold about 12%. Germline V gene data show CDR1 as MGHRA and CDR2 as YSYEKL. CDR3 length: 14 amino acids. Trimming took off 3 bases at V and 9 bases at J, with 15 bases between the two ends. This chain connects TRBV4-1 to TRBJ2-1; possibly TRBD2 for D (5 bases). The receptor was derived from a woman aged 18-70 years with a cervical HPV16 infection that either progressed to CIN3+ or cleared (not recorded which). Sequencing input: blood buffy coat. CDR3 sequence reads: CASSQTTSTAEQFF. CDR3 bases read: TGCGCCAGCAGCCAGACAACTAGTACAGCTGAG.